This T cell receptor beta chain is drawn from a study of blood T cell repertoires in COVID-19 (dated by TCRdb to between 2020 and 2021). Turning to the overall study: Collaborator samples came from the United States, Italy and Spain and covered acute and convalescent phases of COVID-19. The material from the prospective study consisted of cDNA or gDNA derived from T cells, B-cell-depleted T cells, or PBMCs. Where available, HLA class I and class II types were obtained from metadata supplied by the sample provider rather than from assay-based typing. Deeply sampled blood TCRbeta repertoires from subjects exposed to, actively infected with, or recovered from COVID-19 were included in the dataset. Nearly every sample came with metadata listing a de-identified subject ID, COVID-19 status, age in years and sex. The samples were drawn from two sources: the first 160 participants of the ongoing ImmuneRACE study, and fewer than 1,500 subjects contributed by 6 global collaborators. The repertoires were released in a freely available public database intended as a resource for research on the immune response to SARS-CoV-2. Paper-wide results and their limitations: Clinical and demographic metadata were provided uncurated, with the amount varying by source and participant.

The immunoSEQ Assay, a bias-controlled multiplex PCR, was used to amplify TCRbeta CDR3 regions from genomic DNA. The authors processed their data as follows. The number of nucleated cells in each sample was estimated from the amplification of reference gene primers within the assay. To quantify the absolute abundance of each unique TCRbeta CDR3 rearrangement, sequence reads were collapsed and filtered. For each sample, productive Simpson clonality was calculated as the square root of Simpson's diversity index across productive rearrangements. TCRdb provides this immuneACCESS table in a form limited to in-frame rearrangements. Some clones are lacking; in checked studies, under half of them reflect an unresolved V gene, and why the rest are absent is not known. Clone size and the V and J calls come from that table; the DNA yielded D and trimming. In all, the sample holds tens of thousands of clones, and about 90% of those were seen once. Around 0.47% of the sample goes to the ten largest clones.

V is pruned by 4 bases and J by 3 bases, leaving 5 bases of the junction without a gene match. The CDR1 and CDR2 encoded by the germline V gene are MNHEY and SVGAGI. The CDR3, cysteine through phenylalanine, is 15 amino acids long. Just CDR3 DNA is preserved here, 45 bases in frame from base 1. One collaborating source in Seattle enrolled patients while the patients were actively infected and followed the patients over time throughout the course of disease. Collaborating institutions collected whole blood in K2EDTA tubes following their own protocols. For TCRbeta analysis, collaborators shipped samples as frozen whole blood, isolated PBMCs, or DNA extracted from either of those sample types. Points on this clone: The specificity of this receptor is unknown. No much larger clonotype is one base removed from it; base qualities were not supplied.

This TCR derives from a man aged 45-65 years with COVID-19, enrolled during active disease. The chain is encoded by TRBV6-5 joined to TRBJ2-7; 11 junctional bases match TRBD2. Input material: peripheral blood. The CDR3: CASSSAGTSGYEQYF. The sequenced DNA: TGTGCCAGCAGTTCGGCCGGGACTAGCGGCTACGAGCAGTACTTC.